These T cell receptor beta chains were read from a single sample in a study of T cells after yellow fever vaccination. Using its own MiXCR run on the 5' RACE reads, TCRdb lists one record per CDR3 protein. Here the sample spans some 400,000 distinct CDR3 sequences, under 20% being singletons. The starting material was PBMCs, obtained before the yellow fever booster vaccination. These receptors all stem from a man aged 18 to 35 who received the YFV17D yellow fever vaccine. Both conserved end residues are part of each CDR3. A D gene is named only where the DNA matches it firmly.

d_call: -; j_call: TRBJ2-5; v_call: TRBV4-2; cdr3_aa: CASSQVEGQGQETQYF
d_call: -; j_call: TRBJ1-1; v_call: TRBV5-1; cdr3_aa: CASSLEAGANTEAFF
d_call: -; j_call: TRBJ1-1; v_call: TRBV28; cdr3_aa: CASSLGGVRTEAFF
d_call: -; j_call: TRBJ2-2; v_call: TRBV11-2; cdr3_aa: CASSLRLDNTGELFF
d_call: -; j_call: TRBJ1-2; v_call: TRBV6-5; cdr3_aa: CASSLRLGGGVGYTF
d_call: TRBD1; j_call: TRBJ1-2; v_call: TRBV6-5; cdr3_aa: CASRPRQGSYGYTF
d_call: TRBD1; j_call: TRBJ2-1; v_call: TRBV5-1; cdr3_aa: CASRLTGVDNEQFF
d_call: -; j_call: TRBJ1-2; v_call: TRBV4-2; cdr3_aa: CASSQGHLYGYTF
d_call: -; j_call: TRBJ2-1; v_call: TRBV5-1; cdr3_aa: CASSSTKVRMYNEQFF
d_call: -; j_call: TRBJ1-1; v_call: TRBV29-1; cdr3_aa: CSVWTQMNTEAFF
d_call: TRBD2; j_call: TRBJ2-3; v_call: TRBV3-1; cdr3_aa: CASSQKRSSGQSTDTQYF
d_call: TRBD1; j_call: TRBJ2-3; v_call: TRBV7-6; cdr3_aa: CASSHTGASTDTQYF
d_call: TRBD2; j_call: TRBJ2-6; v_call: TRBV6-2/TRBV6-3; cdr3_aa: CASSQRLAGFTSGANVLTF
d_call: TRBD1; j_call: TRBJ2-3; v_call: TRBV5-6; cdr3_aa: CASSGPLLGQGSNTQYF
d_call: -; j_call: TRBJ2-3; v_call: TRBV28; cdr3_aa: CASSFPFGSGTTDTQYF
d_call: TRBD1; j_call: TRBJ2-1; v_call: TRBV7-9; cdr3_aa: CASSSKSGGPAYEQFF
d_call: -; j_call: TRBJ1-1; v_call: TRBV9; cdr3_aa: CASSVGGTEAFF
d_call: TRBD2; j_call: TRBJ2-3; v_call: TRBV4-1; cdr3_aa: CASSHQGIAGGTDTQYF
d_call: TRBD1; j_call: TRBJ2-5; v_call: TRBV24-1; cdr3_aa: CATRDRSKETQYF
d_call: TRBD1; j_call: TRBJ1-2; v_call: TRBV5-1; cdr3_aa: CASSLGDRAFGYTF
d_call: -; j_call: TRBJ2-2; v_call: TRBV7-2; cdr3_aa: CASSLRRAATGELFF
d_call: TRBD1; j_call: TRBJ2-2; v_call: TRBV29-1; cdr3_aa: CSVSSQGVGELFF
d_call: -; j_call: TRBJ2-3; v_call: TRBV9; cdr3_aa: CASSRGPSSTDTQYF
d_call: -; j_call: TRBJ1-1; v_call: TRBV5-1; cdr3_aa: CASSWAGANTEAFF
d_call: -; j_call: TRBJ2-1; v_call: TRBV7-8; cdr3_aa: CASSLLDAGEVQFF
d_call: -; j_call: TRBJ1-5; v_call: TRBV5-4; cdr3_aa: CASSQDSGGQGSQPQHF
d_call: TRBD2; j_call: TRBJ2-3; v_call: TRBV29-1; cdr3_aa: CSVDGTSPRGDTHYF
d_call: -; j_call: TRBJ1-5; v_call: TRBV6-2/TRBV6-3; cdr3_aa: CASSYRRGRGQPQHF
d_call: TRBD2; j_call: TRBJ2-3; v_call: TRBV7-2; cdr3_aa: CASSPRLAGGPTDTQYF
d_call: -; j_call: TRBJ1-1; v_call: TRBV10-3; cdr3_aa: CAISVTGGTEAFF
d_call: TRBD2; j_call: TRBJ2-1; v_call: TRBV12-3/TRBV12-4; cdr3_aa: CASSMLAGGRNEQFF
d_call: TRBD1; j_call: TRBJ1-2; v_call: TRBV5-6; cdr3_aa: CASSLTDRAAGYTF
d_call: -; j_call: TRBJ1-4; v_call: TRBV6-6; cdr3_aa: CASSYSRGQQNEKLFF
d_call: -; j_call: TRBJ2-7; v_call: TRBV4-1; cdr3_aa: CASSQSDPRLHRREQYF
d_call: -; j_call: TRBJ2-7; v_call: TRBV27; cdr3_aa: CASSHRGYEQYF
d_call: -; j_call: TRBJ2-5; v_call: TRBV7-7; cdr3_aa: CASSTSGRETQYF
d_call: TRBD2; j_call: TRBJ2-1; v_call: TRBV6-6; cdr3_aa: CASFHTGGGYNEQFF
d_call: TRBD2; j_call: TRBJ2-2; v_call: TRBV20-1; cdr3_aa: CSARDQLAGGHGTGELFF
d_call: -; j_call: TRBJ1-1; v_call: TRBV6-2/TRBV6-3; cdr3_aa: CASSQNSVTVAFF
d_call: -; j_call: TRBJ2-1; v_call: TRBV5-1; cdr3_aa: CASSLGVHSSSYNEQFF
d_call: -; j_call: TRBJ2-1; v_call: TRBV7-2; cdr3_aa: CASRDTGYQFF
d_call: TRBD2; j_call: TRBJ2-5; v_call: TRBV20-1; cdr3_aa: CSARDMRGERGQYF
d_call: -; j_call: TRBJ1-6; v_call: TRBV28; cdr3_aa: CASSFDRAPLHF
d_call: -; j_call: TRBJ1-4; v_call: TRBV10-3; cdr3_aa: CATRLDLAGEKLFF
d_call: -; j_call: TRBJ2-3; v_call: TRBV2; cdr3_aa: CATSEPFTDTQYF
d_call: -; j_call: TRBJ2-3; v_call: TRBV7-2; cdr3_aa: CASSLDLSGERTDTQYF
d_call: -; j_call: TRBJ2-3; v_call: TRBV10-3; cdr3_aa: CAISESMATDTQYF
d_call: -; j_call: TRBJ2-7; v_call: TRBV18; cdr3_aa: CASSPGSGDEQYF
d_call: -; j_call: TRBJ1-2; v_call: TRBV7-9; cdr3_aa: CAVSGGLFNGYTF
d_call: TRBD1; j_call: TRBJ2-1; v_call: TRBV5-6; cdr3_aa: CASSPSDRPSYNEQFF
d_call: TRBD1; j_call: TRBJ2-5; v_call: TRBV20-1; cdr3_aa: CSARGYRGREETQYF
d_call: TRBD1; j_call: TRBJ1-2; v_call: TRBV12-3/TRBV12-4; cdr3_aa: CASTTGTGRYGYTF
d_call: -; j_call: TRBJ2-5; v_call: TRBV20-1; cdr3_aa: CSARDHSKRETQYF
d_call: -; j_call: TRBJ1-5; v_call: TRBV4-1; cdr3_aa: CASSQERGQPQHF
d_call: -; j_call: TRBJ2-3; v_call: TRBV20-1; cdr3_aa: CSARAGAGTDTQYF
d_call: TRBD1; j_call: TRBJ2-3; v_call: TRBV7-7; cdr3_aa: CASSTGQGLTDTQYF
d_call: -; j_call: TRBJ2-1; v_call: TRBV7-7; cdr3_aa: CASSPGPKAEQFF
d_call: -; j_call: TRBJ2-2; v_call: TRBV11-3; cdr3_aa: CASSLSWSSGELFF
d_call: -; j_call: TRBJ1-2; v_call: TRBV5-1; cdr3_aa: CASSSEGHYGYTF